A single sample is the source of the 2 T cell receptor beta chains below, sequenced in a study of blood T cell repertoires in COVID-19. Assay used: immunoSEQ multiplex PCR; TCRdb lists only in-frame clones, some missing. The repertoire includes some 77,000 clones, around 85% of them detected once, and roughly 27% sits in the top ten. Sequenced input: peripheral blood. The source is a man in his 70s with acute or convalescent COVID-19.

The genes are TRBV6-5 and TRBJ2-3; D perhaps matches TRBD1 (5 bases). Germline CDR1 is MNHEY and CDR2 is SVGAGI. Trimming cost V 8 bases and J 2 bases, with 14 bases left between them. The CDR3 consists of 14 residues. CDR3 in amino acids: CASQRGPITDTQYF. The CDR3 bases are TGTGCCAGCCAAAGGGGCCCCATCACAGATACGCAGTATTTT.

V gene TRBV14 combines with J gene TRBJ2-7; 7 nucleotides line up with TRBD2. Germline V lookup: CDR1 SGHDN, CDR2 FVKESK. The CDR3 has 13 amino acids. The V gene end was trimmed by 1 base and the J gene end by 6 bases; junction bases not matched to a gene: 3. Written as DNA, the CDR3 is TGTGCCAGCAGCCAAGTCAGGGAGGGCGAGCAGTACTTC. Protein: CASSQVREGEQYF. Variable domain in full (rest from reference TRBV14 and TRBJ2-7): EAGVTQFPSHSVIEKGQTVTLRCDPISGHDNLYWYRRVMGKEIKFLLHFVKESKQDESGMPNNRFLAERTGGTYSTLKVQPAELEDSGVYFCASSQVREGEQYFGPGTRLTVT.